This is a list of T cell receptor beta chains from one sample in a study of human T cells and chemical hapten exposure. TCRdb independently ran MiXCR on the RACE reads; one entry per CDR3 protein. The sample consists of 80,000 to 100,000 distinct CDR3 sequences, roughly a tenth of them appearing once. The sequenced sample was whole blood, obtained in connection with sensitization to the hapten diphenylcyclopropenone (DPC). The receptor source for this set is a woman in her thirties with alopecia areata. Some clones in this sample may be carry-over from other donors' samples. The CDR3 runs from the conserved cysteine through the conserved F or W. Each record gives: D gene, clone size, J gene, V gene, CDR3 protein, CDR3 DNA. The D gene is left open where the match is weak. Size values are once, few and many counts, or a class for expanded clones, and some rows have none.

>TRBD2|-|TRBJ2-1|TRBV20-1
CSARDKASGTLSYNEQFF
TGCAGTGCTAGAGATAAAGCTAGCGGGACTCTTTCCTACAATGAGCAGTTCTTC
>TRBD2|many|TRBJ2-3|TRBV20-1
CSAYSGRGADTQYF
TGCAGTGCTTATAGCGGGAGGGGGGCAGATACGCAGTATTTT
>-|-|TRBJ2-1|TRBV29-1
CTSGEVYSNEQFF
TGCACCTCCGGAGAGGTGTATAGCAATGAGCAGTTCTTC
>-|many|TRBJ2-3|TRBV27
CATLAANTDTQYF
TGTGCCACCTTAGCGGCAAATACAGATACGCAGTATTTT
>-|many|TRBJ2-6|TRBV4-1
CASSQDHIGSGANVLTF
TGCGCCAGCAGCCAAGACCATATAGGGTCTGGGGCCAACGTCCTGACTTTC
>-|many|TRBJ1-2|TRBV28
CASSLGQNYGYTF
TGTGCCAGCAGTTTGGGGCAGAACTATGGCTACACCTTC
>-|-|TRBJ1-6|TRBV6-2/TRBV6-3
CASSYNGDNSPLHF
TGTGCCAGCAGTTACAACGGAGATAATTCACCCCTCCACTTT
>-|few|TRBJ1-1|TRBV28
CASSKLERGRKNTEAFF
TGTGCCAGCAGCAAGCTAGAGAGGGGACGGAAGAACACTGAAGCTTTCTTT
>TRBD1|-|TRBJ2-2|TRBV2
CASSARTGNTGELFF
TGTGCCAGCAGCGCCCGGACAGGGAACACCGGGGAGCTGTTTTTT
>TRBD2|many|TRBJ2-3|TRBV20-1
CSARDGTGGALADTQYF
TGCAGTGCTAGAGATGGTACCGGGGGGGCTCTAGCAGATACGCAGTATTTT
>TRBD2|many|TRBJ2-5|TRBV10-3
CAISVAGGAQETQYF
TGTGCCATCAGTGTGGCGGGGGGGGCCCAAGAGACCCAGTACTTC
>-|few|TRBJ1-4|TRBV29-1
CSVEEVGDEKLFF
TGCAGCGTTGAAGAGGTGGGGGATGAAAAACTGTTTTTT
>-|many|TRBJ1-3|TRBV18
CASSPYEGSSGNTIYF
TGTGCCAGCTCACCATATGAGGGGTCTAGTGGAAACACCATATATTTT
>TRBD1|many|TRBJ1-2|TRBV10-2
CATNSRDRSNYGYTF
TGCGCCACCAATTCCCGGGACAGGTCGAACTATGGCTACACCTTC
>-|many|TRBJ2-5|TRBV27
CASRDSVQETQYF
TGTGCCAGCAGGGATAGCGTACAAGAGACCCAGTACTTC
>-|many|TRBJ2-1|TRBV4-1
CASSQEAGVYNEQFF
TGCGCCAGCAGCCAAGAGGCGGGCGTTTACAATGAGCAGTTCTTC
>TRBD2|-|TRBJ2-5|TRBV3-1
CASSQGSGGAQTQYF
TGTGCCAGCAGCCAAGGTAGCGGGGGGGCACAGACCCAGTACTTC
>-|many|TRBJ2-3|TRBV21-1
CASSGTPRSTDTQYF
TGTGCCAGCAGCGGGACACCAAGGAGCACAGATACGCAGTATTTT
>-|few|TRBJ2-3|TRBV29-1
CSVEDQRQRSTDTQYF
TGCAGCGTTGAAGATCAACGGCAGCGGAGCACAGATACGCAGTATTTT
>-|many|TRBJ2-1|TRBV2
CASTGFNEQFF
TGTGCCAGTACAGGGTTTAATGAGCAGTTCTTC
>-|many|TRBJ2-5|TRBV28
CASSSTQGGETQYF
TGTGCCAGCAGTTCGACTCAGGGGGGAGAGACCCAGTACTTC
>-|few|TRBJ1-4|TRBV3-1
CASSQVGEKLFF
TGTGCCAGCAGCCAAGTTGGCGAAAAACTGTTTTTT
>-|-|TRBJ1-2|TRBV5-4
CASSVGSLGGYTF
TGTGCCAGCAGCGTCGGGTCTCTCGGTGGCTACACCTTC
>TRBD1|-|TRBJ2-3|TRBV28
CASPQSGTASTDTQYF
TGTGCCAGCCCCCAATCCGGGACAGCTAGCACAGATACGCAGTATTTT
>TRBD2|many|TRBJ2-3|TRBV7-6
CASTPLAGARTDTQYF
TGTGCCAGCACCCCGCTAGCGGGGGCCCGCACAGATACGCAGTATTTT
>-|many|TRBJ2-2|TRBV6-1
CASGGSVDTGELFF
TGTGCCAGCGGCGGTAGCGTCGACACCGGGGAGCTGTTTTTT
>-|few|TRBJ2-3|TRBV29-1
CSTGQVSDTQYF
TGCAGCACGGGACAAGTTTCAGATACGCAGTATTTT
>-|-|TRBJ2-1|TRBV28
CASSLNYNEQFF
TGTGCCAGCAGTCTGAACTACAATGAGCAGTTCTTC
>TRBD1|few|TRBJ2-3|TRBV7-9
CASSLGETGGGSDTQYF
TGTGCCAGCAGCTTAGGGGAGACAGGGGGCGGCTCAGATACGCAGTATTTT
>-|few|TRBJ1-5|TRBV11-2
CADEGQPQHF
TGTGCCGACGAGGGTCAGCCCCAGCATTTT
>TRBD1|-|TRBJ1-2|TRBV11-2
CASSSYLGGAGYGYTF
TGTGCCAGCAGCTCTTATCTAGGGGGCGCTGGCTATGGCTACACCTTC
>-|-|TRBJ1-4|TRBV12-3/TRBV12-4
CASRPGALEKLFF
TGTGCCAGCAGGCCCGGGGCACTCGAAAAACTGTTTTTT
>TRBD2|many|TRBJ2-5|TRBV5-1
CASSRTSGGNQETQYF
TGCGCCAGCAGCCGAACTAGCGGGGGAAACCAAGAGACCCAGTACTTC
>-|-|TRBJ1-6|TRBV11-2
CASSLDPPSPLHF
TGTGCCAGCAGCTTAGATCCGCCCTCACCCCTCCACTTT
>-|many|TRBJ2-3|TRBV30
CAWSGSYTQYF
TGTGCCTGGAGTGGGTCATATACGCAGTATTTT
>-|many|TRBJ2-7|TRBV7-8
CASSLFRDSYEQYF
TGTGCCAGCAGCTTATTCCGTGACTCCTACGAGCAGTACTTC
>-|many|TRBJ1-1|TRBV6-2/TRBV6-3
CASSAAVEAFF
TGTGCCAGCAGTGCCGCGGTTGAAGCTTTCTTT
>-|-|TRBJ1-5|TRBV7-2
CASSLAVTGNQPQHF
TGTGCCAGCAGCTTAGCCGTAACAGGGAATCAGCCCCAGCATTTT
>TRBD2|many|TRBJ2-3|TRBV6-5
CASSHLAGITDTQYF
TGTGCCAGCAGTCACTTAGCGGGGATCACAGATACGCAGTATTTT
>TRBD2|-|TRBJ2-3|TRBV5-1
CASSPIAGVTDTQYF
TGCGCCAGCAGCCCCATAGCGGGAGTCACAGATACGCAGTATTTT
>TRBD2|few|TRBJ2-3|TRBV29-1
CSVLAGVLRGTDTQYF
TGCAGCGTGTTAGCGGGAGTATTAAGGGGCACAGATACGCAGTATTTT
>TRBD1|few|TRBJ2-7|TRBV29-1
CSVEDRGQNYEQYF
TGCAGCGTTGAAGATAGGGGACAGAACTACGAGCAGTACTTC
>TRBD1|many|TRBJ2-1|TRBV7-2
CASSLTGTGNNEQFF
TGTGCCAGCAGCTTAACCGGGACAGGGAACAATGAGCAGTTCTTC
>TRBD1|-|TRBJ2-5|TRBV9
CASSEQGTKETQYF
TGTGCCAGCAGCGAACAGGGGACCAAAGAGACCCAGTACTTC
>TRBD2|many|TRBJ2-7|TRBV28
CASGSGRIYEQYF
TGTGCCAGCGGCAGCGGGAGGATCTACGAGCAGTACTTC
>-|few|TRBJ2-2|TRBV29-1
CSVAEAGELFF
TGCAGCGTTGCAGAGGCCGGGGAGCTGTTTTTT
>TRBD2|-|TRBJ2-3|TRBV9
CASREGASGATDTQYF
TGTGCCAGCAGGGAGGGGGCTAGCGGGGCTACAGATACGCAGTATTTT
>TRBD2|few|TRBJ2-3|TRBV3-1
CASSQAIAGGTDTQYF
TGTGCCAGCAGCCAAGCCATAGCGGGGGGTACAGATACGCAGTATTTT
>TRBD1|-|TRBJ1-6|TRBV6-5
CASSKGTGYNSPLHF
TGTGCCAGCAGTAAAGGGACAGGTTATAATTCACCCCTCCACTTT
>-|few|TRBJ2-7|TRBV29-1
CSVGAWRGDEQYF
TGCAGCGTTGGAGCGTGGAGGGGCGACGAGCAGTACTTC
>-|-|TRBJ2-3|TRBV2
CASGGPGADTQYF
TGTGCCAGCGGGGGCCCCGGAGCAGATACGCAGTATTTT
>-|-|TRBJ2-5|TRBV29-1
CSVVLVSGGQETQYF
TGCAGCGTTGTGCTGGTTTCTGGCGGCCAAGAGACCCAGTACTTC
>-|few|TRBJ2-7|TRBV6-2/TRBV6-3
CASSLFSYEQYF
TGTGCCAGCAGCCTCTTCTCCTACGAGCAGTACTTC
>TRBD2|many|TRBJ2-3|TRBV29-1
CSVDLAGADTQYF
TGCAGCGTTGATTTAGCGGGAGCAGATACGCAGTATTTT
>TRBD1|-|TRBJ2-4|TRBV27
CASSSTGGVIQYF
TGTGCCAGCAGTAGTACAGGGGGAGTCATTCAGTACTTC
>TRBD1|few|TRBJ2-5|TRBV6-6
CASTQTGSSQETQYF
TGTGCCAGCACCCAGACAGGGTCCTCTCAAGAGACCCAGTACTTC
>TRBD1|-|TRBJ1-1|TRBV6-2/TRBV6-3
CASSYVTGVRPEAFF
TGTGCCAGCAGTTACGTGACAGGGGTACGGCCTGAAGCTTTCTTT
>-|-|TRBJ2-3|TRBV5-5
CASSLETSTDTQYF
TGTGCCAGCAGCTTGGAAACGAGCACAGATACGCAGTATTTT
>-|many|TRBJ1-3|TRBV20-1
CSARDPADPSGNTIYF
TGCAGTGCTAGAGATCCTGCCGATCCTTCTGGAAACACCATATATTTT